In this sample, the clone carrying this TCR beta chain turned up once. The antigen is not known. This sample is drawn from a study of OX40 agonist ivuxolimab in advanced cancers. This table comes from immunoSEQ multiplex PCR, and its TCRdb copy is limited to in-frame clones, with some not included. Seen here are just under 75,000 clones, around 90% observed once, and the top ten hold around 0.4%. The ends lost 2 bases at V and 7 bases at J; junction bases unmatched: 8. Germline CDR1 reads MNHGY; CDR2 reads SVAAGI. The CDR3 length is 15 residues. General study points: CD8+ T cells averaged more expanded clones than CD4+.

The clonotype was recovered from an adult with an advanced solid tumor such as melanoma, head and neck, liver or kidney cancer. The chain links TRBV6-9 to TRBJ2-7; 10 positions agree with TRBD2. Sequences were derived from CD4+ or CD8+ T cells sorted from blood, sampled in a trial of the OX40 agonist ivuxolimab. The CDR3 DNA is TGTGCCAGCAGTTATCATCGACTAGCGGGCGCAGAGCAGTACTTC. It translates to CASSYHRLAGAEQYF.